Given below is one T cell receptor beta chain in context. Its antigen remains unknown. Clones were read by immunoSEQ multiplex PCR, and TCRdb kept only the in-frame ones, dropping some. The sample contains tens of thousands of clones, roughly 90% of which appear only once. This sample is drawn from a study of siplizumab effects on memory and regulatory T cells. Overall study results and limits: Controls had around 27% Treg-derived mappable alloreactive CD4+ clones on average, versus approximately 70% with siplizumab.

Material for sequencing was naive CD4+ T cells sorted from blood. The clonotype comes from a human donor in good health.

CDR3 in DNA: TGCAGTGCAGACGGGACTTACGAGCAGTACTTC. Its translation: CSADGTYEQYF. The chain has TRBV20-1 and TRBJ2-7; D is possibly TRBD2 (6 bases). V was trimmed by 6 bases and J by 4 bases, leaving 10 bases between them. The CDR3 runs 11 residues. Germline CDR1 reads DFQATT; CDR2 reads SNEGSKA (reference sequence).